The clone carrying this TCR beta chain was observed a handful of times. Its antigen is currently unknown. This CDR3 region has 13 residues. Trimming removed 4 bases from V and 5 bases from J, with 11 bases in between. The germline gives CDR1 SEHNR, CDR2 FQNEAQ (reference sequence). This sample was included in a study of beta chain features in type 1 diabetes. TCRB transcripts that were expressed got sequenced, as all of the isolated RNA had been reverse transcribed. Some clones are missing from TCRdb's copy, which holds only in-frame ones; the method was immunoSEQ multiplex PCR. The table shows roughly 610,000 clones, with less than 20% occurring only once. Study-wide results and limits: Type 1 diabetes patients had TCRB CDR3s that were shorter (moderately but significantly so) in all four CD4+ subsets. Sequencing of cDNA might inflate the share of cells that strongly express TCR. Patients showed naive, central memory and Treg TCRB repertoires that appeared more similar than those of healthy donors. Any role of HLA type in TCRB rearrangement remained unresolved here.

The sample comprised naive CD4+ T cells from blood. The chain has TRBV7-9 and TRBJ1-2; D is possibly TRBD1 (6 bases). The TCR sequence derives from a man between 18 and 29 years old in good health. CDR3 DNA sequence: TGTGCCAGCAGCTCGGGGGCTGGGTATGGCTACACCTTC. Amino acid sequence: CASSSGAGYGYTF.